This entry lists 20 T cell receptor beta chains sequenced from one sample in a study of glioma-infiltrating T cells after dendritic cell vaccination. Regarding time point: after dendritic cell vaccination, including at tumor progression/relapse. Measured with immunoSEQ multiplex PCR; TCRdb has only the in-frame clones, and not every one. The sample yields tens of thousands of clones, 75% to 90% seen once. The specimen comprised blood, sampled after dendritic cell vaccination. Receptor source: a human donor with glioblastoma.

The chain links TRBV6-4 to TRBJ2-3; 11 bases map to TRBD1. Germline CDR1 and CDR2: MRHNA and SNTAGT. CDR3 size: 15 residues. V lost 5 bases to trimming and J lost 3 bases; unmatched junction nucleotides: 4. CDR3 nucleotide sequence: TGTGCCAGCAGTACGGGACAGGGGGAGACAGATACGCAGTATTTT. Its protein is CASSTGQGETDTQYF.

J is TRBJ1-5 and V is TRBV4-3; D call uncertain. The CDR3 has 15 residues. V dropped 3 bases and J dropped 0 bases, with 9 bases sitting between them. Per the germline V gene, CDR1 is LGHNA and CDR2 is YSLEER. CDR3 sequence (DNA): TGCGCCAGCAGCCAGACTCTTCATAGCAATCAGCCCCAGCATTTT. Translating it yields CASSQTLHSNQPQHF.

This chain's CDR3 is CASSQDSSGETQYF. Here the CDR3 DNA reads TGCGCCAGCAGCCAAGATAGCAGTGGAGAGACCCAGTACTTC. The genes are TRBV4-3 and TRBJ2-5; D gene unclear. Germline-derived CDR1 and CDR2 are LGHNA and YSLEER. The germline V and J ends were trimmed by 0 bases and 4 bases, with 9 bases remaining between them. This CDR3 contains 14 residues.

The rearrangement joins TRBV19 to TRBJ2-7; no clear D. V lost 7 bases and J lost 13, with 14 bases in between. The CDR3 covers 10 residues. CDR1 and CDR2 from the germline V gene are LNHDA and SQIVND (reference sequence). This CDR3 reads CASTIPPGYF. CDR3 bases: TGTGCCAGTACCATACCCCCGGGTTACTTC.

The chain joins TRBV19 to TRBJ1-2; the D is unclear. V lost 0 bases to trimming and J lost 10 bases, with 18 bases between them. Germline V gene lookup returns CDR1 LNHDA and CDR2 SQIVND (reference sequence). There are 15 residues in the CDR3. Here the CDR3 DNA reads TGTGCCAGTAGTATAGATCATTTAAGCGTTTACGACTACACCTTC. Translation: CASSIDHLSVYDYTF. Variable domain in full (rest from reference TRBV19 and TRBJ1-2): DGGITQSPKYLFRKEGQNVTLSCEQNLNHDAMYWYRQDPGQGLRLIYYSQIVNDFQKGDIAEGYSVSREKKESFPLTVTSAQKNPTAFYLCASSIDHLSVYDYTFGSGTRLTVV.

CDR3 protein: CASSPRVEGGQPQHF. CDR3 in DNA: TGTGCCAGCAGCCCGAGGGTGGAGGGAGGGCAGCCCCAGCATTTT. The V gene is TRBV7-2, the J gene TRBJ1-5; D gene ambiguous. CDR3 length: 15 residues. V gave up 5 bases and J gave up 7 bases, with 18 bases separating them. The germline V gene has CDR1 SGHTA and CDR2 FQGNSA.

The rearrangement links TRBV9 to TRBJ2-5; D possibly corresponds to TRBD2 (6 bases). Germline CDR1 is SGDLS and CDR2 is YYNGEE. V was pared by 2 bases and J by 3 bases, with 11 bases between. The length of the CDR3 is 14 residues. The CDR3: CASSVLGGEETQYF. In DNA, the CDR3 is TGTGCCAGCAGCGTTTTGGGCGGGGAAGAGACCCAGTACTTC.

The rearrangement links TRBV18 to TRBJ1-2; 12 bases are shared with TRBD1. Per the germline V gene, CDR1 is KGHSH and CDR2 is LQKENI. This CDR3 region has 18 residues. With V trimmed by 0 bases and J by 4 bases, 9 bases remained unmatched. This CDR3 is CASSPPGQGAQWVYGYTF. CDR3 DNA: TGTGCCAGCTCACCACCGGGACAGGGGGCCCAGTGGGTCTATGGCTACACCTTC.

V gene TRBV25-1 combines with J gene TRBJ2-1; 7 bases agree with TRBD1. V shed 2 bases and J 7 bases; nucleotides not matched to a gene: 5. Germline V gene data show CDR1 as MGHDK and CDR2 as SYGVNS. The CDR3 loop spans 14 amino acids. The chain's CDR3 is CASSERQGWNEQFF. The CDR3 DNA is TGTGCCAGCAGTGAAAGACAGGGTTGGAATGAGCAGTTCTTC.

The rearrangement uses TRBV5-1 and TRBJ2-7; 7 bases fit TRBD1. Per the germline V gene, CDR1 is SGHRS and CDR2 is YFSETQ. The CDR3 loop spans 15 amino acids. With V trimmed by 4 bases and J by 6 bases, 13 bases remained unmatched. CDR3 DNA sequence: TGCGCCAGCAGCCTGACCCTGACAGGGCCGCGCGAGCAGTACTTC. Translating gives CASSLTLTGPREQYF.

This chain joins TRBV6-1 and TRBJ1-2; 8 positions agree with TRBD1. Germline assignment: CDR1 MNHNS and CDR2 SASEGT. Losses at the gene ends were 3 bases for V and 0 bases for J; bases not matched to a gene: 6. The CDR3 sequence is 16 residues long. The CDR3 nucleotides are TGTGCCAGCAGTGACACAGGGGGAGAAACTAACTATGGCTACACCTTC. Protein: CASSDTGGETNYGYTF.

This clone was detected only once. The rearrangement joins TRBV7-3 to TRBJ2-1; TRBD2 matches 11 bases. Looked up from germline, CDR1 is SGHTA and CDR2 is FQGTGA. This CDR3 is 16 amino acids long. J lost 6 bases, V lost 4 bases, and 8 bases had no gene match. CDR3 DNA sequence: TGTGCCAGCAGCTCCGGTAGCGGGGGGGCCTTCAATGAGCAGTTCTTC. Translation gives CASSSGSGGAFNEQFF.

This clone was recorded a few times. Here the CDR3 DNA reads TGTGCCAGCAGCTTGGCCCGGAGCTCCTATAATTCACCCCTCCACTTT. As protein: CASSLARSSYNSPLHF. The chain links TRBV5-4 to TRBJ1-6; D gene unclear. The V end was cut by 0 bases, the J end by 0 bases, with 7 bases between. The germline V gene has CDR1 SGHNT and CDR2 YYREEE (reference sequence). The CDR3 has 16 amino acids.

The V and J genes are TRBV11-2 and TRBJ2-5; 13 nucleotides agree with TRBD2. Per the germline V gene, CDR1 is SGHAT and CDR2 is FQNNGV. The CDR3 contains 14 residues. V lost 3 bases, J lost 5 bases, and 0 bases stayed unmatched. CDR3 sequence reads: CASSLGLAGETQYF. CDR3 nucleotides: TGTGCCAGCAGCTTGGGACTAGCGGGGGAGACCCAGTACTTC.

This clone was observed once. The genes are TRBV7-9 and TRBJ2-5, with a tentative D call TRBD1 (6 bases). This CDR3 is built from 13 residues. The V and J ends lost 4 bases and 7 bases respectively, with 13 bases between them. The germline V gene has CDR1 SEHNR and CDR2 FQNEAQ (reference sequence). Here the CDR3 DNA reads TGTGCCAGCAGCTCCCAGGGGTCGGCGACCCAGTACTTC. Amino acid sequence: CASSSQGSATQYF.

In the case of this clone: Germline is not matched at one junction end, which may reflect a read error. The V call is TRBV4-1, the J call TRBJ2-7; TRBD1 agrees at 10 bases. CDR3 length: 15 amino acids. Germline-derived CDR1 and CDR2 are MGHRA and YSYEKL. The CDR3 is CASSQEWDRGYEQYF. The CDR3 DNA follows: TGTGCCAGCAGCCAAGAGTGGGACAGGGGCTACGAGCAGTACTTC.

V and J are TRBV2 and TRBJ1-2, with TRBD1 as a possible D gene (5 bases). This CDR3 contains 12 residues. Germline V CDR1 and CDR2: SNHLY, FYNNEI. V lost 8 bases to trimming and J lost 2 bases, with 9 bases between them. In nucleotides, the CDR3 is TGTGCCAGCGCAGGGATAAACTATGGCTACACCTTC. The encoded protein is CASAGINYGYTF.

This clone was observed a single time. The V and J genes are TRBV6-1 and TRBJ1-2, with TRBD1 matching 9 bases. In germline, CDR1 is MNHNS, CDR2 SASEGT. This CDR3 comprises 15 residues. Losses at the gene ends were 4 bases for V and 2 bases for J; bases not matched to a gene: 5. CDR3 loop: CASSVQGASNYGYTF. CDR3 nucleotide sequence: TGTGCCAGCAGTGTACAGGGGGCTTCCAACTATGGCTACACCTTC.

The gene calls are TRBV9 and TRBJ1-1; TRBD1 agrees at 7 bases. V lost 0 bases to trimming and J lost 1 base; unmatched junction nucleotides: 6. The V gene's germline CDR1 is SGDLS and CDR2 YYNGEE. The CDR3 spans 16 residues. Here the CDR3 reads CASSVDSRTGNTEAFF. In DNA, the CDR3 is TGTGCCAGCAGCGTAGACTCTCGGACAGGGAACACTGAAGCTTTCTTT.

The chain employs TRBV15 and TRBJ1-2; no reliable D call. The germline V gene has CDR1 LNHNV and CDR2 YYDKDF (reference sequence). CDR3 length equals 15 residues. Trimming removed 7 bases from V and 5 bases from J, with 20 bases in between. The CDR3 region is CATNRGEGLMYGYTF. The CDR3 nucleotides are TGTGCCACCAACCGTGGGGAGGGCCTTATGTATGGCTACACCTTC.